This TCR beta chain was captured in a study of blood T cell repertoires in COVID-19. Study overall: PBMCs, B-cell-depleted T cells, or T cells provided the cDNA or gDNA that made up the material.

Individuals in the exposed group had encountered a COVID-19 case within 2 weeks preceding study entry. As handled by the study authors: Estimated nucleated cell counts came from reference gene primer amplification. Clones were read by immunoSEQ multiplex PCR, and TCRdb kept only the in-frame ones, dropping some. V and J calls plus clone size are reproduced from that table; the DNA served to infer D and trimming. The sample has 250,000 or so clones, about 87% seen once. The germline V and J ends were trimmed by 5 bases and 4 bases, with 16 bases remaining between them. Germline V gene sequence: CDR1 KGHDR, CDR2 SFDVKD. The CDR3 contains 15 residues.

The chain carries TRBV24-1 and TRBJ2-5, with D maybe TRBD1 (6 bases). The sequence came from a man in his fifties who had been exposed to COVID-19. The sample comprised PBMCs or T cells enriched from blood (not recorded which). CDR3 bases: TGTGCCACCAGTGGCCCAGGGGAATGGGGAGAGACCCAGTACTTC. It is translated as CATSGPGEWGETQYF.